This T cell receptor (beta chain) was recovered during a study of blood T cell repertoires in COVID-19. Germline CDR1 is LNHDA and CDR2 is SQIVND (reference sequence). The CDR3 length is 15 residues. V gave up 9 bases and J gave up 2 bases; unmatched junction bases: 7. Clones were read by immunoSEQ multiplex PCR, and TCRdb kept only the in-frame ones, dropping some. Found here are roughly 250,000 clones, roughly 90% of them singletons; the top ten hold about 7%. The V and J genes are TRBV19 and TRBJ2-3; 11 nucleotides agree with TRBD1. This TCR came from a man aged 55-75 years who had recovered from COVID-19. Sequenced input: peripheral blood. The CDR3 DNA reads TGTGCCAGCGCGGACAGGGGGCTGAACACAGATACGCAGTATTTT. This translates into CASADRGLNTDTQYF.